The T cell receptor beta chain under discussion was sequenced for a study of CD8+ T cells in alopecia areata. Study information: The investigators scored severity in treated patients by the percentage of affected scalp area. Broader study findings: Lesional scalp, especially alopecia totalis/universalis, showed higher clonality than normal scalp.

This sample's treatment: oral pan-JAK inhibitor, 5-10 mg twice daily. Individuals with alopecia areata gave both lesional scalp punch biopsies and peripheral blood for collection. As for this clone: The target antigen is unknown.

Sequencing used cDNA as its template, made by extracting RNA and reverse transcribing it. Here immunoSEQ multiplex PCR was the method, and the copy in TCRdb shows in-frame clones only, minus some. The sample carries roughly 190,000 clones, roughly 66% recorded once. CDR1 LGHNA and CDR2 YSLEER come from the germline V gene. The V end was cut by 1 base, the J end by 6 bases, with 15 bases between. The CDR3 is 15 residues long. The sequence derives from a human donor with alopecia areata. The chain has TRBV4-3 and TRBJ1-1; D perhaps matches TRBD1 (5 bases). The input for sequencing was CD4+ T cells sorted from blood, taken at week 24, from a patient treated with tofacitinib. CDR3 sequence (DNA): TGCGCCAGCAGCCAAGTAGGGGAGGCGGCAGCTGAAGCTTTCTTT. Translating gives CASSQVGEAAAEAFF.